The TCR beta chain described here comes from a study of blood T cell repertoires in COVID-19 (dated by TCRdb to 2018 to 2020). As for the study more broadly: Collaborator samples came from the United States, Italy and Spain and covered acute and convalescent phases of COVID-19. The material from the prospective study consisted of cDNA or gDNA derived from T cells, B-cell-depleted T cells, or PBMCs. The dataset comprised deeply sampled blood TCRbeta repertoires from subjects exposed to, actively infected with, or recovered from COVID-19. The repertoires were released in a freely available public database intended as a resource for research on the immune response to SARS-CoV-2. The samples were drawn from two sources: the first 160 participants of the ongoing ImmuneRACE study, and fewer than 1,500 subjects contributed by 6 global collaborators. Sample metadata almost always included a de-identified subject ID, COVID-19 status, age in years and sex. HLA class I and class II types, where available, came from metadata supplied by the sample provider rather than from assay-based typing. Results the study describes overall, beyond this receptor: Clinical and demographic metadata were provided uncurated, with the amount varying by source and participant.

Note on this clone: It has no known antigen specificity. There are no base qualities to consult, and no much larger clone falls within one base.

TCRbeta CDR3 regions were amplified from genomic DNA using the immunoSEQ Assay, a bias-controlled multiplex PCR. Under the source paper's analysis protocol: Within the assay, amplification of reference gene primers was used to estimate how many nucleated cells each sample contained. Sequence reads were collapsed and filtered to measure the absolute abundance of every unique TCRbeta CDR3 rearrangement. For each sample, productive Simpson clonality was calculated as the square root of Simpson's diversity index over productive rearrangements. TCRdb carries this immuneACCESS record with in-frame sequences only. Its versions omit some clonotypes, under half of them owing to an unresolved V gene in the studies checked, with the rest unexplained. V and J calls and clone size follow that table, whereas D and trimming were derived from the DNA. The table for this sample lists about 120,000 clones; 88% of them were counted only once. The ten largest clones take up approximately 3.3% of the sample.

The collaborating institutions used their own protocols to collect whole blood in K2EDTA tubes. Collaborator samples were shipped for TCRbeta analysis as frozen whole blood, isolated PBMCs, or DNA extracted from either sample type. This sequence originates from a woman aged 50 to 60 with acute or convalescent COVID-19. The specimen sequenced was peripheral blood.

Here the CDR3 is given as CASSPGLAGPRTQYF. The bases read TGTGCCAGCAGCCCAGGACTAGCGGGTCCTCGAACCCAGTACTTC. The V and J segments used are TRBV7-7 and TRBJ2-5; 11 junctional bases match TRBD2. CDR1 and CDR2 were assigned from the germline V gene (reference sequence) as SSHAT and FNYEAQ. There are 15 amino acids in the CDR3, from cysteine to phenylalanine inclusive. Only the CDR3 DNA is retained, 45 bases long and in frame from the first base. Clipping removes 5 bases from V and 8 bases from J, with 10 as the unmatched junction base count.